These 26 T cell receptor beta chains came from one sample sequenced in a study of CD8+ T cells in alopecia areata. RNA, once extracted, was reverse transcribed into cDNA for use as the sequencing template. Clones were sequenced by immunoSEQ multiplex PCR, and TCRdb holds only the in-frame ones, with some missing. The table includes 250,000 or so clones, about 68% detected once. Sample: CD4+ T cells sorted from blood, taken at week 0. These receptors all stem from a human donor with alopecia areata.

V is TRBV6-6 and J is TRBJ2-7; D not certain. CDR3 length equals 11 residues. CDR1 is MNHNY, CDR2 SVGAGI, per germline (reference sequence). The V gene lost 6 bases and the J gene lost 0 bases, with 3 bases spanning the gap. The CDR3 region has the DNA TGTGCCAGCAGGAGCTCCTACGAGCAGTACTTC. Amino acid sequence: CASRSSYEQYF.

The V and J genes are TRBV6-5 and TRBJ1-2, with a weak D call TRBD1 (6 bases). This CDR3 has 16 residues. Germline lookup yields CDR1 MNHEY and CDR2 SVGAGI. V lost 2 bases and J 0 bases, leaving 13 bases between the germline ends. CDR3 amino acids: CASSYSGSGANYGYTF. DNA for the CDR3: TGTGCCAGCAGTTACAGTGGGTCAGGGGCTAACTATGGCTACACCTTC.

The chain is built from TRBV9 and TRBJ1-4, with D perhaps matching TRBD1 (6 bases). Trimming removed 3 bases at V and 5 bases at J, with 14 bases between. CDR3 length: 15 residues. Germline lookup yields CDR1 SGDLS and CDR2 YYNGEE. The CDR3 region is CASSGRKGVNEKLFF. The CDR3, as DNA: TGTGCCAGCAGCGGCCGAAAGGGGGTAAATGAAAAACTGTTTTTT.

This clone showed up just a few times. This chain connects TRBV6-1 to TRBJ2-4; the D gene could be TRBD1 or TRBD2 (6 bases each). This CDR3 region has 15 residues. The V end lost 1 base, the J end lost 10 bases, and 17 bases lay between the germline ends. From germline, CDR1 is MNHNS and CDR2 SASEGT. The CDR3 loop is CASSEVLSGAQIQYF. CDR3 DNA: TGTGCCAGCAGTGAAGTGCTATCGGGGGCCCAGATTCAGTACTTC.

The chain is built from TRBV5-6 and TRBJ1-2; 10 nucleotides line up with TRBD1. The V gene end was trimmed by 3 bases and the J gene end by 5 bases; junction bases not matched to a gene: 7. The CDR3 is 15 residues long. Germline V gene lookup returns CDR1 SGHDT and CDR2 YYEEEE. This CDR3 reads CASSYRQGAWYGYTF. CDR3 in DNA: TGTGCCAGCAGCTACAGACAGGGGGCCTGGTATGGCTACACCTTC. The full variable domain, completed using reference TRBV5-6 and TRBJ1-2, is DAGVTQSPTHLIKTRGQQVTLRCSPKSGHDTVSWYQQALGQGPQFIFQYYEEEERQRGNFPDRFSGHQFPNYSSELNVNALLLGDSALYLCASSYRQGAWYGYTFGSGTRLTVV.

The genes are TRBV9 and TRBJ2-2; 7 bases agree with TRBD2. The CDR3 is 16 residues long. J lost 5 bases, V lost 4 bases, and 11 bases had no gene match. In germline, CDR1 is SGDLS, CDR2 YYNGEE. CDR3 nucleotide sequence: TGTGCCAGCAGCCAAACTAGCGCCGGTCGGACCGGGGAGCTGTTTTTT. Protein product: CASSQTSAGRTGELFF.

CDR3 nucleotides: TGCAGCGCCCGGGACAGCCCCTACGAGCAGTACTTC. It specifies CSARDSPYEQYF. The rearrangement joins TRBV29-1 to TRBJ2-7; TRBD1 matches at 7 bases. This CDR3 contains 12 residues. Germline assignment: CDR1 SQVTM and CDR2 ANQGSEA. J was trimmed by 2 bases and V by 7 bases; bases with no gene match: 5.

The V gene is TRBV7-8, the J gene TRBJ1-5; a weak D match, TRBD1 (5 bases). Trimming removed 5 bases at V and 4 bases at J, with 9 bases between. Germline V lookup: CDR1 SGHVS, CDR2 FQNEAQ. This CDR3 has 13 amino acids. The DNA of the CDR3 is TGTGCCAGCAGCCCAGAGGGGAATCAGCCCCAGCATTTT. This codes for CASSPEGNQPQHF.

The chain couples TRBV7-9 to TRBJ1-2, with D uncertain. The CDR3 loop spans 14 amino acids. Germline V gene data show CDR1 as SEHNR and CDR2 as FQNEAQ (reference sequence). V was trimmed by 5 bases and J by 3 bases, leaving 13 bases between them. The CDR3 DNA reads TGTGCCAGCAGCCCTTCCGGCGAGCACTATGGCTACACCTTC. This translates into CASSPSGEHYGYTF.

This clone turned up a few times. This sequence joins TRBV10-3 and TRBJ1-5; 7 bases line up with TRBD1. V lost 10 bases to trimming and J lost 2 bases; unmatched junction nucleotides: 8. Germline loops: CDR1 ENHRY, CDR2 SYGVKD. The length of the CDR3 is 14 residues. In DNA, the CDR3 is TGTGCCAGGCGACAGGGATATCGCAATCAGCCCCAGCATTTT. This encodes CARRQGYRNQPQHF.

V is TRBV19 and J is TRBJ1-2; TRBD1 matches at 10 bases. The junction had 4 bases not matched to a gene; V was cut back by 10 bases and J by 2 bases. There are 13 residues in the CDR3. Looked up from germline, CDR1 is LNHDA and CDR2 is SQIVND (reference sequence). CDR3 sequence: CATRTGGNYGYTF. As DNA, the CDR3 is TGTGCCACAAGGACAGGGGGGAACTATGGCTACACCTTC.

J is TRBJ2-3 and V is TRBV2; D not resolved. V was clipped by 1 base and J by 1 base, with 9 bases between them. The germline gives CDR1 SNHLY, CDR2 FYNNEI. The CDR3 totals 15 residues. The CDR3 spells CASSEGPPGTDTQYF. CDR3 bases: TGTGCCAGCAGTGAAGGGCCTCCTGGCACAGATACGCAGTATTTT.

The CDR3 bases are TGTGCCAGCAAAGGGGCCAGCCAAGAGACCCAGTACTTC. Amino acid sequence: CASKGASQETQYF. The rearrangement links TRBV7-2 to TRBJ2-5; TRBD1 might be the D (5 bases). Trimming left V 7 bases short and J 1 base short, with 10 bases between. The CDR3 extends over 13 amino acids. From germline, CDR1 is SGHTA and CDR2 FQGNSA.

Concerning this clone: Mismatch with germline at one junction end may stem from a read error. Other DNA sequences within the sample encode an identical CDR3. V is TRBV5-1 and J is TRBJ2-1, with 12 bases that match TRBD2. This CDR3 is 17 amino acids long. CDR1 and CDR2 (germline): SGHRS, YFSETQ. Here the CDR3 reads CASSLGLAGASYNEQFF. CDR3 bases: TGCGCCAGCAGCTTGGGACTAGCGGGGGCCTCCTACAACGAGCAGTTCTTC.

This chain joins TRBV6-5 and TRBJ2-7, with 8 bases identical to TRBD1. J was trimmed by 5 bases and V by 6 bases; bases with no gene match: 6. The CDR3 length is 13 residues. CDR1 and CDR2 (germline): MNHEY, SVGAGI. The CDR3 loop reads CASRDRGMDEQYF. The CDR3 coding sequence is TGTGCCAGCAGAGACAGGGGAATGGACGAGCAGTACTTC.

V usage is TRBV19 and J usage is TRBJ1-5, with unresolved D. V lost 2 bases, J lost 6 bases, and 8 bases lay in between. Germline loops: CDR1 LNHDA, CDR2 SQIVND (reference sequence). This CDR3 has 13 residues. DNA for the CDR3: TGTGCCAGTAGTATATACGGTGGTCAGCCCCAGCATTTT. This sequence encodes CASSIYGGQPQHF.

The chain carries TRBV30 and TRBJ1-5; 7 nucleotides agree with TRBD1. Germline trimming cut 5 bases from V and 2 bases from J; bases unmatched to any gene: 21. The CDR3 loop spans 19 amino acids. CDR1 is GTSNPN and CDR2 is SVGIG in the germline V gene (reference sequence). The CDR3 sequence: CAWSPLGRGGLDGNQPQHF. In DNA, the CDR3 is TGTGCCTGGTCCCCGCTGGGCAGGGGGGGGTTGGACGGCAATCAGCCCCAGCATTTT.

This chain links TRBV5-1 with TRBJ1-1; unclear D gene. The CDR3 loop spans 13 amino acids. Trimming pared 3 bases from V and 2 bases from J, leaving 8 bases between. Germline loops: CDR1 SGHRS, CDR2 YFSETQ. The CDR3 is CASSSRENTEAFF. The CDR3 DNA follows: TGCGCCAGCAGCTCCAGAGAAAACACTGAAGCTTTCTTT.

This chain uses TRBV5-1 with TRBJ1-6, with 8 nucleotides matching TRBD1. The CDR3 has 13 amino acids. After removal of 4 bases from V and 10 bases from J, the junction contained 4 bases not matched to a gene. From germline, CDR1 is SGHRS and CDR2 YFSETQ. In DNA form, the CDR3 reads TGCGCCAGCAGCGGACAGGGTCACTCACCCCTCCACTTT. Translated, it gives CASSGQGHSPLHF.

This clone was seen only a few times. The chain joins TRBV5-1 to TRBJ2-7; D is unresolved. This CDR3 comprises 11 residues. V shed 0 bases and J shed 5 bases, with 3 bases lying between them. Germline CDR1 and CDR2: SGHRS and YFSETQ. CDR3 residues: CASSLANEQYF. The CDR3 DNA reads TGCGCCAGCAGCTTGGCCAACGAGCAGTACTTC. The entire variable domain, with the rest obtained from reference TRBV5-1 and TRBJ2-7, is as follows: KAGVTQTPRYLIKTRGQQVTLSCSPISGHRSVSWYQQTPGQGLQFLFEYFSETQRNKGNFPGRFSGRQFSNSRSEMNVSTLELGDSALYLCASSLANEQYFGPGTRLTVT.

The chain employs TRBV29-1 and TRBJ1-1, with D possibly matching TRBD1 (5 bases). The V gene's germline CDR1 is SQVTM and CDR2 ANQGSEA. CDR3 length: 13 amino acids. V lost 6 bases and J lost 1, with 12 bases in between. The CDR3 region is CSVLSDRNTEAFF. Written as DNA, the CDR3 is TGCAGCGTCCTCTCCGACAGGAACACTGAAGCTTTCTTT.

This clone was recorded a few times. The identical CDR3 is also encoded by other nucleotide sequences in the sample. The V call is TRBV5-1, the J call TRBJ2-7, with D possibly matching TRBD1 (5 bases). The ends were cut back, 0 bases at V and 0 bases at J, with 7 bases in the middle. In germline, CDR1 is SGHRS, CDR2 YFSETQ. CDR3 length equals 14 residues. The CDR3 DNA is TGCGCCAGCAGCTTGGAAGGACACTCCTACGAGCAGTACTTC. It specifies CASSLEGHSYEQYF.

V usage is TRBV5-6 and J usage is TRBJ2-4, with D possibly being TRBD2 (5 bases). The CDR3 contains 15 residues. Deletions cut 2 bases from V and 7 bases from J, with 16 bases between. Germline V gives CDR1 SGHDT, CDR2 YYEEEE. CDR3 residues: CASSFRTQISNIQYF. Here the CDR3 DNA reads TGTGCCAGCAGCTTCCGGACTCAAATATCGAACATTCAGTACTTC.

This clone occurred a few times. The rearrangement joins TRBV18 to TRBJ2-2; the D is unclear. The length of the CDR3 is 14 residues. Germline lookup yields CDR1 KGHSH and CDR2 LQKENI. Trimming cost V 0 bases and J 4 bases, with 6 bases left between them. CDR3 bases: TGTGCCAGCTCACCACCAGGATTCACCGGGGAGCTGTTTTTT. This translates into CASSPPGFTGELFF.

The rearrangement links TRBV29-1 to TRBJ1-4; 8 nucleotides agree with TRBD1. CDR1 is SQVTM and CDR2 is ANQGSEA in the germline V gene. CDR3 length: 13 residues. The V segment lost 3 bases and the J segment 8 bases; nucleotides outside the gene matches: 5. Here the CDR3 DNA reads TGCAGCGTTGAGACAGGGGATAAAGAAAAACTGTTTTTT. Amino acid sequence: CSVETGDKEKLFF.

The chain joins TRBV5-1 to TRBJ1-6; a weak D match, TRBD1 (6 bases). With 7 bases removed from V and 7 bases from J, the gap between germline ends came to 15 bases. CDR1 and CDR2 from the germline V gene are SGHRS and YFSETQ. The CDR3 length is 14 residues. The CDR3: CASRNPQGNSPLHF. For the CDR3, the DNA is TGCGCCAGCCGGAACCCTCAGGGGAATTCACCCCTCCACTTT.